This T cell receptor (beta chain) was documented in a study of blood T cell repertoires in COVID-19. Germline assignment: CDR1 LNHDA and CDR2 SQIVND (reference sequence). The CDR3 runs 16 residues. Trimming took 7 bases from V and 5 from J; bases not matched to a gene: 15. Produced via immunoSEQ multiplex PCR; TCRdb's table is partial and in-frame only. The sample lists around 100,000 clones; about 91% were seen once. The chain joins TRBV19 to TRBJ2-7, with 9 bases matching TRBD1. The sample comprised peripheral blood. The receptor comes from a man younger than 35 with acute or convalescent COVID-19. The CDR3 coding sequence is TGTGCCAGTAAGCGCCCCGGGGGACAGGGAAAGGACGAGCAGTACTTC. This translates into CASKRPGGQGKDEQYF.